The rows below give T cell receptor beta chains drawn from one sample of a study of shared clonotypes between healthy human individuals. TCRdb's copy holds only in-frame clones and misses some; the assay was immunoSEQ multiplex PCR. Of roughly 1,000,000 clones listed, 78% are singletons. Sequenced material: memory CD4+ T cells from PBMCs. These receptor sequences come from a man younger than 35 in good health. Some clones in this sample may be carry-over from other donors' samples. Both conserved end residues are part of each CDR3. A D gene is named only where the DNA matches it firmly. Part of the rows lack a size; the others show once, few, many or a class for expanded clones.

-	TRBV7-2	TRBJ1-3	-	TGTGCCAGCAGCCCCCAAGGGTCTGAGGGTGGAAACACCATATATTTT	CASSPQGSEGGNTIYF
TRBD2	TRBV9	TRBJ2-1	-	TGTGCCAGCAGCGTAGCGGGAGGGGAATACAATGAGCAGTTCTTC	CASSVAGGEYNEQFF
TRBD1	TRBV28	TRBJ2-5	-	TGTGCCAGCAGTCCCCGGGACAGGGAGACCCAGTACTTC	CASSPRDRETQYF
-	TRBV6-1	TRBJ2-5	-	TGTGCCAGCGGGGAGTGGGAGACCCAGTACTTC	CASGEWETQYF
-	TRBV7-8	TRBJ1-5	-	TGTGCCAGCAGCCCGGGGGGGAACGCTAATCAGCCCCAGCATTTT	CASSPGGNANQPQHF
TRBD1	TRBV7-3	TRBJ1-1	-	TGTGCCAGCAGCCTGGGACAGGTGAACACTGAAGCTTTCTTT	CASSLGQVNTEAFF
TRBD1	TRBV9	TRBJ1-2	-	TGTGCCAGCAGCGCAGCCAGGACAGGGCCTATCTATGGCTACACCTTC	CASSAARTGPIYGYTF
-	TRBV6-1	TRBJ2-7	-	TGTGCCAGCAGGGTGGGCAGTGGCTCCTACGAGCAGTACTTC	CASRVGSGSYEQYF
TRBD1	TRBV10-3	TRBJ2-7	-	TGTGCCATCAGTACGGGACAGGCCTACGAGCAGTACTTC	CAISTGQAYEQYF
TRBD1	TRBV10-3	TRBJ1-4	-	TGTGCCATCAGTGAGGGGGACAGGGTAAATGAAAAACTGTTTTTT	CAISEGDRVNEKLFF
-	TRBV10-1	TRBJ1-3	few	-	CASILGASGNTIYF
-	TRBV28	TRBJ1-5	-	TGTGCCAGCCAAGTAGGCAATCAGCCCCAGCATTTT	CASQVGNQPQHF
-	TRBV2	TRBJ2-1	-	TGTGCCAGCAGTGAAAACTCTTTCGGGGAGCAGTTCTTC	CASSENSFGEQFF
TRBD2	TRBV5-1	TRBJ2-7	-	TGCGCCAGCCAGCCCACTAGCGGGAGCTACTACGAGCAGTACTTC	CASQPTSGSYYEQYF
-	TRBV6-6	TRBJ1-5	few	TGTGCCAGCAGTTACATCGACAGCAAACAGCCCCAGCATTTT	CASSYIDSKQPQHF
-	TRBV10-3	TRBJ1-1	few	TGTGCCATCACCCCAACGGGGACCACTGAAGCTTTCTTT	CAITPTGTTEAFF
-	TRBV2	TRBJ1-3	once	TGTGCCAGCAGTGAAACTCGGGGCTCTGGAAACACCATATATTTT	CASSETRGSGNTIYF
TRBD1	TRBV7-8	TRBJ2-1	-	TGTGCCAGCACCCCAGGGACAGGGATCTACAATGAGCAGTTCTTC	CASTPGTGIYNEQFF
-	TRBV10-3	TRBJ1-1	-	TGTGCCATCAGTGGACATCAAGGGGATGAAGCTTTCTTT	CAISGHQGDEAFF
-	TRBV5-4	TRBJ2-5	once	TGTGCCAGCAGCTTGGCCCCCCCAGAGACCCAGTACTTC	CASSLAPPETQYF
-	TRBV27	TRBJ2-1	-	TGTGCCAGCAGTTTAGGTACTAGATCGTACAATGAGCAGTTCTTC	CASSLGTRSYNEQFF
-	TRBV15	TRBJ1-5	many	TGTGCCACCAGCAGAGATTCGGGGGCAGGACAGCCCCAGCATTTT	CATSRDSGAGQPQHF
-	TRBV29-1	TRBJ2-5	-	TGCAGCGTTTCAGCCCAAGAGACCCAGTACTTC	CSVSAQETQYF
-	TRBV29-1	TRBJ2-3	many	TGCAGCGCCCGGGGTAGGGGGGGCGCAGATACGCAGTATTTT	CSARGRGGADTQYF
TRBD1	TRBV28	TRBJ1-5	-	TGTGCCAGCAGTTTAACCGGCAGGGGGTTAAATCAGCCCCAGCATTTT	CASSLTGRGLNQPQHF
TRBD1	TRBV28	TRBJ1-5	few	TGTGCCAGCAGATCCGCAGGGGGCAGGAATCAGCCCCAGCATTTT	CASRSAGGRNQPQHF
-	TRBV9	TRBJ1-2	many	TGTGCCAGCAGCGGAGGTGCCGGGCACAACTATAACTATGGCTACACCTTC	CASSGGAGHNYNYGYTF
TRBD2	TRBV4-2	TRBJ2-2	few	TGTGCCAGCAGCCAAGAGCCTAGCGGGAGCGGGTACACCGGGGAGCTGTTTTTT	CASSQEPSGSGYTGELFF
-	TRBV25-1	TRBJ1-1	once	TGTGCCAGCAGGGTTGCGGGGGACACTGAAGCTTTCTTT	CASRVAGDTEAFF
-	TRBV19	TRBJ2-3	-	TGTGCCAGTAGTGTTACCGCGACAGGCGGCACAGATACGCAGTATTTT	CASSVTATGGTDTQYF
TRBD2	TRBV5-4	TRBJ2-5	-	TGTGCCAGCAGCTTGGGTACTAGCGGGGGCCAAGAGACCCAGTACTTC	CASSLGTSGGQETQYF
-	TRBV9	TRBJ2-5	-	TGTGCCAGCAGCGTAGATGTGAAAGAGACCCAGTACTTC	CASSVDVKETQYF
TRBD2	TRBV9	TRBJ2-5	-	TGTGCCAGCAGCGGGGGACTATGGGAGACCCAGTACTTC	CASSGGLWETQYF
TRBD2	TRBV5-4	TRBJ2-7	-	TGTGCCAGCAGCCGGACTAGCGGGAAGGGCTACGAGCAGTACTTC	CASSRTSGKGYEQYF
TRBD1	TRBV7-6	TRBJ1-4	-	TGTGCCAGCAGCTTCGAGACAGGGCTTAATGAAAAACTGTTTTTT	CASSFETGLNEKLFF
-	TRBV7-2	TRBJ2-7	once	TGTGCCAGCAGCCGTCCGCGACTAGGATCCTACGAGCAGTACTTC	CASSRPRLGSYEQYF
-	TRBV5-1	TRBJ2-3	once	TGCGCCAGCAGCGGTAGGACATCTACTAGCACAGATACGCAGTATTTT	CASSGRTSTSTDTQYF